The rows below give T cell receptor beta chains drawn from one sample of a study of blood T cells in healthy people across ages. Using its own MiXCR run on the 5' RACE reads, TCRdb lists one record per CDR3 protein. Among some 1.6 million distinct CDR3 sequences listed, about 31% were seen once. Sequenced input: blood. The receptor source for this set is a woman in her 30s in good health. CDR3s include the opening cysteine and the closing phenylalanine or tryptophan. A D gene is named only where the DNA matches it firmly. A clone size is listed for some rows: how often the clone was seen (once, few, many), or a class if it is expanded.

d_call: .; v_call: TRBV18; clone_size: few; j_call: TRBJ2-5; cdr3_aa: CASSPQSRGQETQYF; cdr3_nt: TGTGCCAGCTCACCTCAGAGTCGGGGGCAAGAGACCCAGTACTTC
d_call: .; v_call: TRBV28; clone_size: .; j_call: TRBJ1-1; cdr3_aa: CASSHPSTGKAEAFF; cdr3_nt: TGTGCCAGCAGCCATCCATCGACCGGGAAGGCTGAAGCTTTCTTT
d_call: TRBD1; v_call: TRBV20-1; clone_size: .; j_call: TRBJ2-2; cdr3_aa: CSAGGQYTGELFF; cdr3_nt: TGCAGTGCTGGGGGACAGTACACCGGGGAGCTGTTTTTT
d_call: .; v_call: TRBV20-1; clone_size: .; j_call: TRBJ2-1; cdr3_aa: CSAGRRSNDNEQFF; cdr3_nt: TGCAGTGCGGGGCGGCGGTCGAACGACAATGAGCAGTTCTTC
d_call: TRBD2; v_call: TRBV4-2; clone_size: few; j_call: TRBJ2-3; cdr3_aa: CASSQDKAGGPRDTQYF; cdr3_nt: TGTGCCAGCAGCCAAGATAAAGCGGGAGGGCCTCGGGATACGCAGTATTTT
d_call: .; v_call: TRBV2; clone_size: many; j_call: TRBJ2-1; cdr3_aa: CAGSGYNEQFF; cdr3_nt: TGTGCCGGCAGCGGGTACAATGAGCAGTTCTTC
d_call: TRBD2; v_call: TRBV10-1; clone_size: .; j_call: TRBJ2-1; cdr3_aa: CASSDGSGRRNEQFF; cdr3_nt: TGCGCCAGCAGTGACGGGAGCGGGAGACGGAATGAGCAGTTCTTC
d_call: TRBD1; v_call: TRBV12-3/TRBV12-4; clone_size: few; j_call: TRBJ2-7; cdr3_aa: CASGYRQGTYEQYF; cdr3_nt: TGTGCCAGCGGCTATCGACAGGGGACCTACGAGCAGTACTTC
d_call: .; v_call: TRBV9; clone_size: .; j_call: TRBJ1-2; cdr3_aa: CASSARDGTNYGYTF; cdr3_nt: TGTGCCAGCAGCGCCAGGGACGGCACTAACTATGGCTACACCTTC
d_call: TRBD1; v_call: TRBV29-1; clone_size: few; j_call: TRBJ1-1; cdr3_aa: CSVVGTGGLAKPAEAFF; cdr3_nt: TGCAGCGTTGTCGGGACAGGGGGCCTGGCAAAACCGGCTGAAGCTTTCTTT
d_call: TRBD2; v_call: TRBV7-6; clone_size: .; j_call: TRBJ2-3; cdr3_aa: CASSSLTSGGTDTQYF; cdr3_nt: TGTGCCAGCAGCTCGTTGACTAGCGGGGGGACAGATACGCAGTATTTT
d_call: .; v_call: TRBV20-1; clone_size: .; j_call: TRBJ2-7; cdr3_aa: CSARREAYEQYF; cdr3_nt: TGCAGTGCTAGAAGGGAAGCCTACGAGCAGTACTTC
d_call: .; v_call: TRBV3-1; clone_size: .; j_call: TRBJ2-2; cdr3_aa: CASSLYGSTGELFF; cdr3_nt: TGTGCCAGCAGCCTTTATGGGAGCACCGGGGAGCTGTTTTTT
d_call: .; v_call: TRBV27; clone_size: .; j_call: TRBJ1-2; cdr3_aa: CASSEKGGANYGYTF; cdr3_nt: TGTGCCAGCAGCGAAAAGGGGGGAGCTAACTATGGCTACACCTTC
d_call: .; v_call: TRBV4-1; clone_size: few; j_call: TRBJ2-1; cdr3_aa: CASSQDPAGTGYYNEQFF; cdr3_nt: TGCGCCAGCAGCCAAGATCCGGCAGGGACGGGCTACTACAATGAGCAGTTCTTC
d_call: .; v_call: TRBV4-2; clone_size: .; j_call: TRBJ2-7; cdr3_aa: CASSQERLVAYEQYF; cdr3_nt: TGTGCCAGCAGCCAAGAACGACTAGTCGCCTACGAGCAGTACTTC
d_call: .; v_call: TRBV6-1; clone_size: .; j_call: TRBJ2-1; cdr3_aa: CASSDTPSNRQFF; cdr3_nt: TGTGCCAGCAGTGATACACCATCCAATCGCCAGTTCTTC
d_call: TRBD2; v_call: TRBV5-1; clone_size: .; j_call: TRBJ2-3; cdr3_aa: CASSIAGVGDTQYF; cdr3_nt: TGCGCCAGCAGCATCGCGGGAGTTGGGGATACGCAGTATTTT
d_call: .; v_call: TRBV5-8; clone_size: .; j_call: TRBJ1-5; cdr3_aa: CASSPYGSNQPQHF; cdr3_nt: TGTGCCAGCAGCCCCTATGGGAGCAATCAGCCCCAGCATTTT
d_call: .; v_call: TRBV7-3; clone_size: .; j_call: TRBJ2-1; cdr3_aa: CASSLKGRWGEDEQFF; cdr3_nt: TGTGCCAGCAGCTTAAAGGGACGGTGGGGGGAGGATGAGCAGTTCTTC
d_call: .; v_call: TRBV6-4; clone_size: few; j_call: TRBJ1-2; cdr3_aa: CASSAGTDFGYTF; cdr3_nt: TGTGCCAGCAGTGCCGGGACCGATTTTGGCTACACCTTC
d_call: TRBD1; v_call: TRBV25-1; clone_size: few; j_call: TRBJ2-1; cdr3_aa: CASSEFTGTGSYNEQFF; cdr3_nt: TGTGCCAGCAGTGAATTCACCGGGACAGGGTCCTACAATGAGCAGTTCTTC
d_call: TRBD1; v_call: TRBV27; clone_size: .; j_call: TRBJ2-7; cdr3_aa: CASSTGTGGNNEQYF; cdr3_nt: TGTGCCAGCAGTACCGGGACAGGGGGCAACAACGAGCAGTACTTC
d_call: TRBD1; v_call: TRBV19; clone_size: .; j_call: TRBJ1-1; cdr3_aa: CASSPGTGGYEAFF; cdr3_nt: TGTGCCAGTAGCCCAGGGACAGGGGGCTATGAAGCTTTCTTT
d_call: .; v_call: TRBV7-3; clone_size: .; j_call: TRBJ2-3; cdr3_aa: CASSAYGGLSTDTQYF; cdr3_nt: TGTGCCAGCAGCGCCTATGGGGGCCTTAGCACAGATACGCAGTATTTT
d_call: TRBD1; v_call: TRBV3-1; clone_size: many; j_call: TRBJ1-1; cdr3_aa: CASSQVQGAEAFF; cdr3_nt: TGTGCCAGCAGCCAAGTGCAGGGGGCTGAAGCTTTCTTT
d_call: .; v_call: TRBV29-1; clone_size: .; j_call: TRBJ2-7; cdr3_aa: CSVPGPSSYNEQYF; cdr3_nt: TGCAGCGTTCCGGGACCGAGCTCCTACAATGAGCAGTACTTC
d_call: .; v_call: TRBV5-1; clone_size: few; j_call: TRBJ2-1; cdr3_aa: CASNEGLTYNEQFF; cdr3_nt: TGCGCCAGCAACGAGGGCCTCACCTACAATGAGCAGTTCTTC
d_call: .; v_call: TRBV11-2; clone_size: .; j_call: TRBJ2-1; cdr3_aa: CASSLWVQDEQFF; cdr3_nt: TGTGCCAGCAGCTTATGGGTCCAGGATGAGCAGTTCTTC
d_call: .; v_call: TRBV4-1; clone_size: .; j_call: TRBJ2-2; cdr3_aa: CASSQVEAGVYTGELFF; cdr3_nt: TGCGCCAGCAGCCAAGTAGAGGCAGGGGTTTACACCGGGGAGCTGTTTTTT
d_call: TRBD2; v_call: TRBV7-9; clone_size: .; j_call: TRBJ2-1; cdr3_aa: CASSSIAGRAYNEQFF; cdr3_nt: TGTGCCAGCAGCTCAATAGCCGGGAGGGCCTACAATGAGCAGTTCTTC
d_call: .; v_call: TRBV4-1; clone_size: few; j_call: TRBJ2-7; cdr3_aa: CASSQRDTYEQYF; cdr3_nt: TGCGCCAGCAGCCAACGGGATACCTACGAGCAGTACTTC
d_call: .; v_call: TRBV9; clone_size: .; j_call: TRBJ1-2; cdr3_aa: CASSDSRWGKGYTF; cdr3_nt: TGTGCCAGCAGCGACTCGCGGTGGGGAAAGGGCTACACCTTC
d_call: .; v_call: TRBV27; clone_size: .; j_call: TRBJ2-5; cdr3_aa: CAASGALGETQYF; cdr3_nt: TGTGCAGCAAGCGGCGCCCTGGGGGAGACCCAGTACTTC
d_call: .; v_call: TRBV6-2/TRBV6-3; clone_size: .; j_call: TRBJ2-5; cdr3_aa: CASSRGEDQETQYF; cdr3_nt: TGTGCCAGCAGTCGCGGCGAAGATCAAGAGACCCAGTACTTC
d_call: TRBD2; v_call: TRBV5-6; clone_size: .; j_call: TRBJ2-3; cdr3_aa: CASSLTSGRPGRTDTQYF; cdr3_nt: TGTGCCAGCAGCTTGACTAGCGGGCGACCCGGGCGCACAGATACGCAGTATTTT
d_call: .; v_call: TRBV6-1; clone_size: .; j_call: TRBJ1-2; cdr3_aa: CASSEGKWGVYGYTF; cdr3_nt: TGTGCCAGCAGTGAAGGAAAATGGGGGGTCTATGGCTACACCTTC
d_call: TRBD1; v_call: TRBV4-1; clone_size: many; j_call: TRBJ2-1; cdr3_aa: CASSQVGTGNNEQFF; cdr3_nt: TGCGCCAGCAGCCAAGTAGGGACAGGGAACAATGAGCAGTTCTTC
d_call: TRBD1; v_call: TRBV7-9; clone_size: .; j_call: TRBJ1-2; cdr3_aa: CASSPLDRDNGGYTF; cdr3_nt: TGTGCCAGCAGCCCCCTCGACAGGGACAACGGTGGCTACACCTTC
d_call: TRBD1; v_call: TRBV5-1; clone_size: .; j_call: TRBJ2-1; cdr3_aa: CASNLDRGTSSYNEQFF; cdr3_nt: TGCGCCAGCAACTTAGACAGGGGGACCAGCTCCTACAATGAGCAGTTCTTC
d_call: TRBD1; v_call: TRBV4-1; clone_size: .; j_call: TRBJ2-3; cdr3_aa: CASSQRPRGDRVTDTQYF; cdr3_nt: TGCGCCAGCAGCCAGAGGCCAAGAGGGGACAGAGTCACAGATACGCAGTATTTT
d_call: .; v_call: TRBV28; clone_size: .; j_call: TRBJ2-5; cdr3_aa: CASRPGAEETQYF; cdr3_nt: TGTGCCAGCAGGCCAGGGGCGGAAGAGACCCAGTACTTC
d_call: .; v_call: TRBV5-5; clone_size: .; j_call: TRBJ1-1; cdr3_aa: CASSPVGQRSTEAFF; cdr3_nt: TGTGCCAGCAGCCCCGTAGGGCAGAGGAGCACTGAAGCTTTCTTT
d_call: .; v_call: TRBV6-1; clone_size: few; j_call: TRBJ2-1; cdr3_aa: CASNPLGAEQFF; cdr3_nt: TGTGCCAGCAACCCACTAGGCGCGGAGCAGTTCTTC